The 5 T cell receptor beta chains in this list originate from one sample, sequenced in a study of T cell responses to AZD1222 COVID-19 vaccine. Sequenced by immunoSEQ multiplex PCR; TCRdb stores in-frame clones only, minus some. The sample holds 90,000 to 150,000 clones, roughly 88% seen once. The sample consisted of peripheral blood, taken on day 0 of AZD1222 vaccination. Every receptor here comes from an adult in good health.

CDR3 residues: CASSVSGTHSYEQYF. CDR3 DNA: TGTGCCAGCAGCGTCTCCGGGACGCATTCCTACGAGCAGTACTTC. V gene TRBV27 combines with J gene TRBJ2-7, with D tentatively TRBD1 or TRBD2 (5 bases each). This CDR3 has 15 residues. The V end was cut by 6 bases, the J end by 1 base, with 16 bases between. Germline CDR1 reads MNHEY; CDR2 reads SMNVEV (reference sequence).

The chain has TRBV6-1 and TRBJ2-3; 10 bases are a match to TRBD2. This CDR3 is 17 amino acids long. J lost 4 bases, V lost 4 bases, and 11 bases had no gene match. The germline V gene encodes CDR1 MNHNS and CDR2 SASEGT. The CDR3 nucleotides are TGTGCCAGCAGTGTCGGAGCGGGGGGGCCTGGGGCAGATACGCAGTATTTT. It translates to CASSVGAGGPGADTQYF.

This chain connects TRBV18 to TRBJ1-2; D is perhaps TRBD1 (6 bases). This CDR3 contains 19 residues. Germline CDR1 is KGHSH and CDR2 is LQKENI. V lost 6 bases, J lost 7 bases, and 33 bases lay in between. The CDR3 nucleotides read TGTGCCAGCTCCGCCCAAAGGAGTACAGGGACAAGGACTTGGGGTGGCTACACCTTC. This encodes CASSAQRSTGTRTWGGYTF. Based on the CDR3 plus reference TRBV18 and TRBJ1-2, the full variable domain is NAGVMQNPRHLVRRRGQEARLRCSPMKGHSHVYWYRQLPEEGLKFMVYLQKENIIDESGMPKERFSAEFPKEGPSILRIQQVVRGDSAAYFCASSAQRSTGTRTWGGYTFGSGTRLTVV.

The chain recombines TRBV4-3 with TRBJ1-4; 9 nucleotides match TRBD1. The germline V gene has CDR1 LGHNA and CDR2 YSLEER. The CDR3 extends over 15 amino acids. With 5 bases clipped from V and 4 bases from J, the junction kept 5 bases outside the gene matches. CDR3 in DNA: TGCGCCAGCAGCAGACAGGGGGGAAATAATGAAAAACTGTTTTTT. It translates to CASSRQGGNNEKLFF.

This rearrangement joins TRBV18 to TRBJ1-1; tentatively, D is TRBD1 (6 bases). CDR1 is KGHSH, CDR2 LQKENI, per germline. V shed 3 bases and J shed 1 base, with 15 bases lying between them. The CDR3 covers 16 residues. CDR3 sequence (DNA): TGTGCCAGCTCACCCAACAGGGCCAGGGCGAACACTGAAGCTTTCTTT. Translating gives CASSPNRARANTEAFF. Together with reference TRBV18 and TRBJ1-1, the CDR3 gives the full variable domain: NAGVMQNPRHLVRRRGQEARLRCSPMKGHSHVYWYRQLPEEGLKFMVYLQKENIIDESGMPKERFSAEFPKEGPSILRIQQVVRGDSAAYFCASSPNRARANTEAFFGQGTRLTVV.